The 5 T cell receptor beta chains reported below all come from one sample, sequenced in a study of CD8 T cells in ankylosing spondylitis. TCRdb reanalysed the 5' RACE reads using MiXCR and keeps one entry per CDR3 protein. The sample lists tens of thousands of distinct CDR3 sequences, about 6% occurring once. What was sequenced was synovial fluid, either unsorted or a sorted T cell fraction (not recorded which). The receptors stem from a male donor with ankylosing spondylitis.

The chain links TRBV14 to TRBJ2-3, with D hard to call. CDR3 length equals 15 residues. The germline V gene has CDR1 SGHDN and CDR2 FVKESK. Trimming shortened V by 0 bases and J by 3 bases, and 10 bases separated the two germline ends. The CDR3 reads CASSQDRVVTDTQYF. The CDR3 DNA reads TGTGCCAGCAGCCAAGATCGGGTCGTTACAGATACGCAGTATTTT.

The table lists this clonotype with many counts. The CDR3 is CASSLRGADYEQYF. CDR3 DNA: TGTGCCAGCAGCTTACGCGGGGCAGACTACGAGCAGTACTTC. The rearrangement joins TRBV11-3 to TRBJ2-7; tentatively, D is TRBD2 (6 bases). The germline gives CDR1 SGHNT, CDR2 YENEEA. CDR3 length equals 14 residues. The germline V and J ends were trimmed by 2 bases and 3 bases, with 11 bases remaining between them. Using reference TRBV11-3 and TRBJ2-7 for the parts outside the CDR3, the full variable domain is EAGVVQSPRYKIIEKKQPVAFWCNPISGHNTLYWYLQNLGQGPELLIRYENEEAVDDSQLPKDRFSAERLKGVDSTLKIQPAELGDSAVYLCASSLRGADYEQYFGPGTRLTVT.

This clonotype was found many times. This chain connects TRBV2 to TRBJ2-3; D might be TRBD1 or TRBD2, each matching 6 bases. CDR3 size: 13 residues. Trimming stripped 5 bases from V and 7 bases from J, with 13 bases between. Germline CDR1 is SNHLY and CDR2 is FYNNEI. CDR3 protein: CASSPGGSYTQYF. DNA of the CDR3: TGTGCCAGCAGTCCCGGGGGCAGCTATACGCAGTATTTT.

This clonotype was counted between two and nine times. The genes are TRBV7-9 and TRBJ1-1, with TRBD1 as a possible D gene (5 bases). Germline V lookup: CDR1 SEHNR, CDR2 FQNEAQ (reference sequence). The CDR3 consists of 17 residues. V gave up 2 bases and J gave up 0 bases, with 16 bases separating them. CDR3 protein: CASSLWWVGDVNTEAFF. As DNA, the CDR3 is TGTGCCAGCAGCTTATGGTGGGTAGGGGACGTGAACACTGAAGCTTTCTTT.

This clonotype was observed a handful of times. The CDR3 sequence: CAGKQGRDTEAFF. The CDR3 coding sequence is TGTGCCGGAAAACAGGGCAGGGACACTGAAGCTTTCTTT. The chain combines TRBV10-3 with TRBJ1-1; TRBD1 is a possible D gene (6 bases). The CDR3 loop spans 13 amino acids. V lost 11 bases and J lost 3, with 16 bases in between. Germline CDR1 ENHRY, CDR2 SYGVKD.